These T cell receptor beta chains were read from a single sample in a study of OX40 agonist ivuxolimab in advanced cancers. Profiled with immunoSEQ multiplex PCR; TCRdb holds only in-frame clones, not every one. The sample includes about 49,000 clones, about 79% of them seen just once. Source: CD4+ or CD8+ T cells sorted from blood, taken in a trial of the OX40 agonist ivuxolimab. The source is an adult with an advanced solid tumor such as melanoma, head and neck, liver or kidney cancer. CDR3s include the opening cysteine and the closing phenylalanine or tryptophan. The D gene is left open where the match is weak. Clone size is stated in some rows and not others, as once, few, many or a class when expanded.

V	size	J	D	DNA	CDR3
TRBV6-1	NA	TRBJ2-3	TRBD2	TGTGCCAGCAGTGTAATGACTAGCGGGAGATCAGATACGCAGTATTTT	CASSVMTSGRSDTQYF
TRBV7-9	NA	TRBJ1-4	NA	TGTGCCAGCAGCTTAGACTCAAGGGGTCTTAATGAAAAACTGTTTTTT	CASSLDSRGLNEKLFF
TRBV30	NA	TRBJ2-7	NA	TGTGCCTGGAACCCCGGATTCTACGAGCAGTACTTC	CAWNPGFYEQYF
TRBV6-1	few	TRBJ2-7	TRBD2	TGTGCCAGCAGCCTACTAGCGCGACCCTACGAGCAGTACTTC	CASSLLARPYEQYF
TRBV27	NA	TRBJ2-7	NA	TGTGCCAGCAGTTATGCCCCTCGGCAGGCCCCAGGATATACCTACGAGCAGTACTTC	CASSYAPRQAPGYTYEQYF
TRBV2	NA	TRBJ2-2	NA	TGTGCCAGCAGTGTAGTCAGAACTGATACCGGGGAGCTGTTTTTT	CASSVVRTDTGELFF
TRBV7-2	NA	TRBJ2-1	NA	TGTGCCAGCAGCTTAGGTCGTCAAGGTGAGCAGTTCTTC	CASSLGRQGEQFF
TRBV6-5	NA	TRBJ2-2	NA	TGTGCCAGCAGTTACTCTTGGGGGACCGGGGAGCTGTTTTTT	CASSYSWGTGELFF
TRBV7-9	NA	TRBJ1-5	NA	TGTGCCAGCAGCTTATCCGGAAATCAGCCCCAGCATTTT	CASSLSGNQPQHF
TRBV14	NA	TRBJ2-5	TRBD1	TGTGCCAGCAGCCACAGGACAGGGGGCGCGGAGACCCAGTACTTC	CASSHRTGGAETQYF
TRBV19	once	TRBJ1-1	NA	TGTGCCAGTAGTATTTTGGGACCGAAGAACACTGAAGCTTTCTTT	CASSILGPKNTEAFF
TRBV5-1	NA	TRBJ2-5	TRBD1	TGCGCCAGCAGCTTGGACGGGACAGGGGGTTTTGAGACCCAGTACTTC	CASSLDGTGGFETQYF
TRBV6-5	NA	TRBJ2-5	TRBD2	TGTGCCAGCAGTCAGGGACTAGCGGGACAAGAGACCCAGTACTTC	CASSQGLAGQETQYF
TRBV27	NA	TRBJ2-7	TRBD1	TGTGCCAGCAGCCGAGACAGGGTCGAGCAGTACTTC	CASSRDRVEQYF
TRBV5-8	NA	TRBJ2-7	NA	TGTGCCAGCAGGCCCTTCGGGGTCGTCTTCGAGCAGTACTTC	CASRPFGVVFEQYF
TRBV19	NA	TRBJ1-1	TRBD1	TGTGCCAGTAGGCCGACAGGGGAGGGGACTGAAGCTTTCTTT	CASRPTGEGTEAFF
TRBV7-9	NA	TRBJ1-1	NA	TGTGCCAGCAGCCTGGAGGGGACCATGAACACTGAAGCTTTCTTT	CASSLEGTMNTEAFF
TRBV7-8	NA	TRBJ2-7	TRBD2	TGTGCCAGCAGCTTTATAGCGGGAACAAGACGGGAGCAGTACTTC	CASSFIAGTRREQYF